The next 10 T cell receptor beta chains were all read from a single sample in a study of shared clonotypes between healthy human individuals. Assay used: immunoSEQ multiplex PCR; TCRdb lists only in-frame clones, some missing. This sample has approximately 470,000 clones, with approximately 81% found just once. The sample taken for sequencing was PBMCs. Receptor source: a woman in her thirties or forties in good health. Some clones in this sample may be carry-over from other donors' samples.

The chain carries TRBV2 and TRBJ1-2, with D tentatively TRBD1 (6 bases). This CDR3 spans 13 amino acids. V was cut by 7 bases and J by 7 bases, with 16 bases left in between. Per the germline V gene, CDR1 is SNHLY and CDR2 is FYNNEI. CDR3 in amino acids: CASIGVRGGGYTF. CDR3 nucleotide sequence: TGTGCCAGCATCGGGGTCAGAGGGGGTGGCTACACCTTC.

This clone was picked up a small number of times. A far more abundant clone sits one base away, making this likely a read error. This sample includes further DNA sequences coding for the same CDR3. The gene calls are TRBV19 and TRBJ2-3, with 10 bases lining up with TRBD2. The length of the CDR3 is 16 residues. Germline V lookup: CDR1 LNHDA, CDR2 SQIVND (reference sequence). V shed 4 bases and J 4 bases; nucleotides not matched to a gene: 8. The CDR3 protein is CASSNPSGRVADTQYF. CDR3 in DNA: TGTGCCAGTAGTAACCCCAGCGGGAGGGTGGCAGATACGCAGTATTTT.

Only a few counts were recorded for this clone. The DNA for the CDR3 is TGTGCCAGCAGCTTAGCGATCGAGACCCAGTACTTC. Translation: CASSLAIETQYF. V and J are TRBV5-4 and TRBJ2-5; the D is unclear. Germline assignment: CDR1 SGHNT and CDR2 YYREEE (reference sequence). V dropped 2 bases and J dropped 5 bases, with 7 bases sitting between them. The CDR3 has 12 amino acids.

The genes are TRBV6-5 and TRBJ2-5, with 8 bases lining up with TRBD2. The DNA end is more similar to TRBJ2-7, so the J call may be wrong. Germline lookup yields CDR1 MNHEY and CDR2 SVGAGI. This CDR3 has 15 amino acids. CDR3 sequence: CASSYSAGGSDEQYF. The CDR3 DNA follows: TGTGCCAGCAGTTACTCTGCGGGAGGTTCGGACGAGCAGTACTTC.

Details on this clone: This may be a read error, as it is one base from a much larger clone. Other DNA sequences within the sample encode an identical CDR3. CDR3 in DNA: TGTGCCACCAGCAGAGATCGGGGACCCTACGAGCAGTACTTC. Encoded protein: CATSRDRGPYEQYF. The chain is built from TRBV15 and TRBJ2-7; D assignment may be TRBD1 or TRBD2 (5 bases each). The V end lost 0 bases, the J end lost 2 bases, and 8 bases lay between the germline ends. The CDR3 has 14 amino acids. The germline CDR1 and CDR2 sequences are LNHNV and YYDKDF (reference sequence).

The CDR3 is CASSLVALAGGQFF. The CDR3 bases are TGTGCCAGCAGCTTAGTTGCCCTAGCGGGAGGGCAGTTCTTC. The gene calls are TRBV7-9 and TRBJ2-1; 11 nucleotides align to TRBD2. CDR1 and CDR2 from the germline V gene are SEHNR and FQNEAQ (reference sequence). The CDR3 runs 14 residues. J lost 12 bases, V lost 1 base, and 5 bases had no gene match.

This chain connects TRBV29-1 to TRBJ1-1; D remains ambiguous. The CDR3 is 13 amino acids. V lost 3 bases to trimming and J lost 0 bases, with 8 bases between them. Germline CDR1 reads SQVTM; CDR2 reads ANQGSEA. The CDR3 region is CSVEWKLNTEAFF. In DNA, the CDR3 is TGCAGCGTTGAGTGGAAACTGAACACTGAAGCTTTCTTT.

The chain couples TRBV5-6 to TRBJ1-4; 7 bases are a match to TRBD1. The CDR3 has 15 amino acids. J was trimmed by 8 bases and V by 2 bases; bases with no gene match: 9. Germline assignment: CDR1 SGHDT and CDR2 YYEEEE. CDR3 protein: CASSFREGASEKLFF. The CDR3 coding sequence is TGTGCCAGCAGCTTTCGGGAGGGGGCCTCGGAAAAACTGTTTTTT.

About this clone: A clone one base away is much larger, so this may be a read error. This same CDR3 is encoded by further DNA sequences in the sample. The gene calls are TRBV19 and TRBJ2-1; possible D gene TRBD2, 7 bases. Germline loops: CDR1 LNHDA, CDR2 SQIVND (reference sequence). CDR3 length: 15 residues. The CDR3 protein is CASSIWGGRYNEQFF. CDR3 nucleotides: TGCGCCAGTAGTATCTGGGGGGGGCGCTACAATGAGCAGTTCTTC.

The chain joins TRBV4-1 to TRBJ2-7; D might be TRBD2 (6 bases). This CDR3 has 15 amino acids. The germline CDR1 and CDR2 sequences are MGHRA and YSYEKL. V lost 5 bases and J lost 2, with 16 bases in between. The CDR3 is CASSKSGTDTYEQYF. Here the CDR3 DNA reads TGCGCCAGCAGCAAATCCGGGACTGACACCTACGAGCAGTACTTC.